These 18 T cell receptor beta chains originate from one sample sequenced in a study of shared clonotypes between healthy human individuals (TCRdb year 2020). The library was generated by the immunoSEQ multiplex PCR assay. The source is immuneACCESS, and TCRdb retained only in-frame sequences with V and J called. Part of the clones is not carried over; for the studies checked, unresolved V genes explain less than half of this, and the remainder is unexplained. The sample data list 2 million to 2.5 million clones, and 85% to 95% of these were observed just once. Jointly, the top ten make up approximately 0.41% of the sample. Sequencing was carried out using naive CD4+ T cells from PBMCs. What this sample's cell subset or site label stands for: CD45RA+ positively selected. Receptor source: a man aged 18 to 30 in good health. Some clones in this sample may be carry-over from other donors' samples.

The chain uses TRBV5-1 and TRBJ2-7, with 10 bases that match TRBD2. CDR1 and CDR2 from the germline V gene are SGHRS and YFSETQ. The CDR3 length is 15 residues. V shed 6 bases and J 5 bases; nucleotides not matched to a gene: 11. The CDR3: CASNRIAGGPNEQYF. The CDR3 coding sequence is TGCGCCAGCAATCGTATAGCGGGAGGCCCTAACGAGCAGTACTTC.

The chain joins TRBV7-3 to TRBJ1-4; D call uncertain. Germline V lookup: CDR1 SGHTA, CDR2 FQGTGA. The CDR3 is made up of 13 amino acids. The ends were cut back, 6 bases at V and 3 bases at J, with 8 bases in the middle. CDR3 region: CASSAGPNEKLFF. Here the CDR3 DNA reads TGTGCCAGCAGTGCCGGGCCTAATGAAAAACTGTTTTTT.

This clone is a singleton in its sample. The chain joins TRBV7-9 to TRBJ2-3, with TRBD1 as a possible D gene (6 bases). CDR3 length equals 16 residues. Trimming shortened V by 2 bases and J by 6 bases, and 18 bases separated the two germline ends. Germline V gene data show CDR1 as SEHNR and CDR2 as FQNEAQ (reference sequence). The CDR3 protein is CASSLFRQGIRDTQYF. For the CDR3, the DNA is TGTGCCAGCAGCTTATTTCGGCAGGGGATCCGTGATACGCAGTATTTT. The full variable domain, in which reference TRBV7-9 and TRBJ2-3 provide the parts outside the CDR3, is DTGVSQNPRHKITKRGQNVTFRCDPISEHNRLYWYRQTLGQGPEFLTYFQNEAQLEKSRLLSDRFSAERPKGSFSTLEIQRTEQGDSAMYLCASSLFRQGIRDTQYFGPGTRLTVL.

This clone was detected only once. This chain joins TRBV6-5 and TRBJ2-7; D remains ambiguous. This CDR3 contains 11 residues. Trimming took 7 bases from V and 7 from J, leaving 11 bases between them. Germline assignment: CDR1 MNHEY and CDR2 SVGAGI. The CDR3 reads CASKAVGEQYF. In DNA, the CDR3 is TGTGCCAGCAAGGCGGTTGGGGAGCAGTACTTC.

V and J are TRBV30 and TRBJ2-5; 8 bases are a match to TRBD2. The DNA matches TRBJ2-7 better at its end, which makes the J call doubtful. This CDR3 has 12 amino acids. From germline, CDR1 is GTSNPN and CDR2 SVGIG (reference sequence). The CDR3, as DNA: TGTGCTACAAGCGGGAGCCGATACGAGCAGTACTTC. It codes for CATSGSRYEQYF.

In nucleotides, the CDR3 is TGTGCCAGTAGTAGCCGGTGGGACGGCTACAATGAGCAGTTCTTC. It translates to CASSSRWDGYNEQFF. The chain joins TRBV19 to TRBJ2-1; possibly TRBD1 or TRBD2 for D (5 bases each). The CDR3 length is 15 residues. V lost 4 bases, J lost 3 bases, and 13 bases lay in between. Germline V gene data show CDR1 as LNHDA and CDR2 as SQIVND (reference sequence).

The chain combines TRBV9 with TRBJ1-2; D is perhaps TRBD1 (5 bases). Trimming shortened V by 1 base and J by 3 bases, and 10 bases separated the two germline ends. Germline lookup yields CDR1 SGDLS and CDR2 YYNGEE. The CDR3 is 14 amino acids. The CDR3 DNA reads TGTGCCAGCAGCGTACTTATGGGGGACTATGGCTACACCTTC. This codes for CASSVLMGDYGYTF.

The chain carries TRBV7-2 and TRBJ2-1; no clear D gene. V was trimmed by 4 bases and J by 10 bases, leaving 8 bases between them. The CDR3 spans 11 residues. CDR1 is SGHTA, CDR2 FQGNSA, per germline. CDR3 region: CASSWSEEQFF. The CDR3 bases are TGTGCCAGCAGCTGGTCTGAAGAGCAGTTCTTC.

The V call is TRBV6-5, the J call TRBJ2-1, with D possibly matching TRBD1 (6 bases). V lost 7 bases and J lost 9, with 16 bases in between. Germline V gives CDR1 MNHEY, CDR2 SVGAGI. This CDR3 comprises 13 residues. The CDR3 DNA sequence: TGTGCCAGCACCGAGACAGGTCAGGGTGAGCAGTTCTTC. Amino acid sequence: CASTETGQGEQFF.

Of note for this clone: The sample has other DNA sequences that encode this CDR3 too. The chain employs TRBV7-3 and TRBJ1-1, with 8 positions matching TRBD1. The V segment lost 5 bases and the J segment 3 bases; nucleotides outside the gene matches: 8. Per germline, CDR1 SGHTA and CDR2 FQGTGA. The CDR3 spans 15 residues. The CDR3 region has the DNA TGTGCCAGCAGCCCAGGACAGGGTCGTGACACTGAAGCTTTCTTT. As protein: CASSPGQGRDTEAFF.

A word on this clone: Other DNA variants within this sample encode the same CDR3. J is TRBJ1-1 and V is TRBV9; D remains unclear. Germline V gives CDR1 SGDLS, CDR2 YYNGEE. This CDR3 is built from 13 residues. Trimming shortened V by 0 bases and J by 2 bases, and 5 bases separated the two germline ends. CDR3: CASSVEVNTEAFF. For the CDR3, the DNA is TGTGCCAGCAGCGTAGAGGTCAACACTGAAGCTTTCTTT. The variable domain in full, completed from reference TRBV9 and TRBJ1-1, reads DSGVTQTPKHLITATGQRVTLRCSPRSGDLSVYWYQQSLDQGLQFLIQYYNGEERAKGNILERFSAQQFPDLHSELNLSSLELGDSALYFCASSVEVNTEAFFGQGTRLTVV.

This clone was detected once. CDR3 amino acids: CASSSSTSGRAYYEQYF. The CDR3 bases are TGTGCCAGCAGCTCGTCGACTAGCGGGAGGGCCTACTACGAGCAGTACTTC. V is TRBV28 and J is TRBJ2-7, with 14 bases identical to TRBD2. The V gene's germline CDR1 is MDHEN and CDR2 SYDVKM. The CDR3 runs 17 residues. The V segment lost 6 bases and the J segment 3 bases; nucleotides outside the gene matches: 10.

The DNA for the CDR3 is TGTGCCAGCAGACGGACAGGGGTGAACACTGAAGCTTTCTTT. Translating it yields CASRRTGVNTEAFF. The V and J genes are TRBV27 and TRBJ1-1, with 9 bases matching TRBD1. J lost 0 bases, V lost 6 bases, and 2 bases had no gene match. CDR1 MNHEY and CDR2 SMNVEV come from the germline V gene (reference sequence). The CDR3 has 14 amino acids.

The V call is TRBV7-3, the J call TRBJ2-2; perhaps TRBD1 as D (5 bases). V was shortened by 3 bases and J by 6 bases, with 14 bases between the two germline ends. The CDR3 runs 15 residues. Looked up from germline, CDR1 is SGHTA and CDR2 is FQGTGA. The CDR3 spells CASSLIPGPAGELFF. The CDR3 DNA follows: TGTGCCAGCAGCTTGATTCCAGGGCCAGCCGGGGAGCTGTTTTTT.

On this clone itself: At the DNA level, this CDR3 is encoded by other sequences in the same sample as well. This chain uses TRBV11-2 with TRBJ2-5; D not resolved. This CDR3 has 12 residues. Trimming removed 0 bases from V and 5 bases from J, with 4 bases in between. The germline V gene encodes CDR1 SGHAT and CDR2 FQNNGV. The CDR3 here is CASSLERETQYF. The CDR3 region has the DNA TGTGCCAGCAGCTTAGAGAGGGAGACCCAGTACTTC.

CDR3 in amino acids: CASSDADRVADTQYF. DNA for the CDR3: TGCGCCAGCAGTGACGCCGACAGGGTGGCAGATACGCAGTATTTT. The chain combines TRBV10-2 with TRBJ2-3; the match to TRBD1 covers 7 bases. Trimming removed 3 bases from V and 4 bases from J; junction bases left unmatched: 7. Per the germline V gene, CDR1 is WSHSY and CDR2 is SAAADI. The CDR3 consists of 15 residues.

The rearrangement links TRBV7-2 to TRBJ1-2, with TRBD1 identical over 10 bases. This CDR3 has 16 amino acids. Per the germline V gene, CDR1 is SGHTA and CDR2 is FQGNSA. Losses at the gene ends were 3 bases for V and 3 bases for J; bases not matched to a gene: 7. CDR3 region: CASSLFSGTGDYGYTF. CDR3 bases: TGTGCCAGCAGCTTGTTTTCCGGGACAGGGGACTATGGCTACACCTTC.

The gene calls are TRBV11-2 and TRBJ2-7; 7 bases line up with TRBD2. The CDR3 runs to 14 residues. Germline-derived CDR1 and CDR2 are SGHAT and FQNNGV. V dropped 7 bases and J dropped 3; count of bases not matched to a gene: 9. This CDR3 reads CASTAPGLRYEQYF. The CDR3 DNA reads TGTGCCAGCACCGCTCCGGGACTACGCTACGAGCAGTACTTC.